These 3 T cell receptor beta chains were all obtained from the same sample, sequenced in a study of shared clonotypes between healthy human individuals. Sequencing was performed with immunoSEQ multiplex PCR; in TCRdb, only in-frame clones are kept and a portion is missing. This repertoire shows around 1.6 million clones, about 98% found once; its top ten account for about 0.45%. Input material: naive CD4+ T cells sorted from blood. Subset specified: CD45RA+ positively selected. The source is a man aged 30 to 45 in good health.

V and J are TRBV11-2 and TRBJ1-2, with D perhaps matching TRBD1 (6 bases). Trimming took off 1 base at V and 2 bases at J, with 11 bases between the two ends. The CDR3 is 15 amino acids. Per germline, CDR1 SGHAT and CDR2 FQNNGV. Written as DNA, the CDR3 is TGTGCCAGCAGCTTAGCGTTCCAGGGGAACTATGGCTACACCTTC. Its protein is CASSLAFQGNYGYTF.

This clone came up once. In nucleotides, the CDR3 is TGTGCCAGCAGTTTCTGGCAGGTCAACACTGAAGCTTTCTTT. Protein sequence: CASSFWQVNTEAFF. This chain links TRBV28 with TRBJ1-1, with unresolved D. V shed 3 bases and J shed 2 bases, with 10 bases lying between them. There are 14 residues in the CDR3. The germline CDR1 and CDR2 sequences are MDHEN and SYDVKM. Full variable domain (missing parts from reference TRBV28 and TRBJ1-1): DVKVTQSSRYLVKRTGEKVFLECVQDMDHENMFWYRQDPGLGLRLIYFSYDVKMKEKGDIPEGYSVSREKKERFSLILESASTNQTSMYLCASSFWQVNTEAFFGQGTRLTVV.

The chain has TRBV10-3 and TRBJ2-3; 13 bases agree with TRBD2. The germline V gene encodes CDR1 ENHRY and CDR2 SYGVKD. Germline trimming cut 4 bases from V and 6 bases from J; bases unmatched to any gene: 4. The CDR3 covers 15 residues. The CDR3, as DNA: TGTGCCATCAGTGGACTAGCGGGAGGTACGGATACGCAGTATTTT. Amino acid sequence: CAISGLAGGTDTQYF.